The 19 T cell receptor beta chains presented below share a single source sample, sequenced in a study of blood T cell repertoires in COVID-19. The protocol was immunoSEQ multiplex PCR, while the TCRdb copy is restricted to in-frame clones and leaves out a portion. This sample has about 220,000 clones, with about nine tenths found just once. Sequenced input: PBMCs or T cells enriched from blood (not recorded which). These receptors all come from a woman in her 30s who had recovered from COVID-19.

This clone was counted a single time. The gene calls are TRBV4-1 and TRBJ2-3, with 9 positions matching TRBD2. V dropped 0 bases and J dropped 4; count of bases not matched to a gene: 5. Germline assignment: CDR1 MGHRA and CDR2 YSYEKL. This CDR3 is 16 amino acids long. CDR3 DNA sequence: TGCGCCAGCAGCCAAGATGAGCTAGCGGGGTCAGATACGCAGTATTTT. It specifies CASSQDELAGSDTQYF.

J is TRBJ2-4 and V is TRBV12-3 or TRBV12-4; D may be TRBD1 (6 bases). Trimming took off 2 bases at V and 7 bases at J, with 9 bases between the two ends. This CDR3 region has 13 residues. The CDR3 loop is CASSLSTGNIQYF. Written as DNA, the CDR3 is TGTGCCAGCAGTTTATCTACAGGGAACATTCAGTACTTC.

In its sample, this clone was seen once. Other DNA sequences in the same sample also yield this CDR3. This chain connects TRBV3-1 (or the pseudogene TRBV3-2) to TRBJ1-5, with D possibly matching TRBD1 (5 bases). The CDR3 spans 12 residues. Germline CDR1 reads LGHDT; CDR2 reads YNNKEL (reference sequence). Trimming cost V 2 bases and J 7 bases, with 6 bases left between them. CDR3 amino acids: CASSQQGQPQHF. CDR3 bases: TGTGCCAGCAGCCAACAGGGCCAGCCCCAGCATTTT.

The rearrangement uses TRBV10-3 and TRBJ1-3; TRBD1 agrees at 9 bases. CDR1 is ENHRY, CDR2 SYGVKD, per germline. The CDR3 covers 13 residues. Trimming at V came to 11 bases and at J to 0 bases, leaving 2 bases not matched to a gene. CDR3: CAGQGSSGNTIYF. CDR3 DNA sequence: TGTGCCGGACAGGGGAGCTCTGGAAACACCATATATTTT.

The chain couples TRBV5-8 to TRBJ1-6; weak D call: TRBD1 (6 bases). This CDR3 spans 15 amino acids. V lost 0 bases, J lost 8 bases, and 12 bases lay in between. In germline, CDR1 is SGHTS, CDR2 YDEGEE. CDR3 in amino acids: CASSLVQGGDSPLHF. DNA for the CDR3: TGTGCCAGCAGCTTGGTACAGGGTGGGGATTCACCCCTCCACTTT. Based on the CDR3 plus reference TRBV5-8 and TRBJ1-6, the full variable domain is EAGVTQSPTHLIKTRGQQATLRCSPISGHTSVYWYQQALGLGLQFLLWYDEGEERNRGNFPPRFSGRQFPNYSSELNVNALELEDSALYLCASSLVQGGDSPLHFGNGTRLTVT.

The V gene is TRBV18, the J gene TRBJ1-1; 11 nucleotides match TRBD1. The CDR3 covers 13 residues. V lost 2 bases to trimming and J lost 11 bases; unmatched junction nucleotides: 4. Germline assignment: CDR1 KGHSH and CDR2 LQKENI. This chain's CDR3 is CASSPGGQGAAFF. The CDR3 bases are TGTGCCAGCTCACCAGGCGGACAGGGGGCGGCTTTCTTT.

V gene TRBV7-7 combines with J gene TRBJ2-5, with 8 bases fitting TRBD2. The CDR3 has 16 amino acids. The trim removed 5 bases at V and 5 bases at J, leaving 13 bases unmatched. Germline CDR1 and CDR2: SSHAT and FNYEAQ (reference sequence). In DNA, the CDR3 is TGTGCCAGCAGCCCCCTTCCCGGGACTAGAGGCGAGACCCAGTACTTC. It yields the protein CASSPLPGTRGETQYF. The full variable domain, in which reference TRBV7-7 and TRBJ2-5 provide the parts outside the CDR3, is GAGVSQSPRYKVTKRGQDVTLRCDPISSHATLYWYQQALGQGPEFLTYFNYEAQPDKSGLPSDRFSAERPEGSISTLTIQRTEQRDSAMYRCASSPLPGTRGETQYFGPGTRLLVL.

The rearrangement links TRBV5-1 to TRBJ2-3; 8 bases line up with TRBD1. The V and J ends lost 4 bases and 4 bases, in that order; junction bases with no gene match: 8. Germline-derived CDR1 and CDR2 are SGHRS and YFSETQ. This CDR3 region has 15 residues. CDR3 bases: TGCGCCAGCAGCCGGACAGGGTCGCATCCAGATACGCAGTATTTT. It translates to CASSRTGSHPDTQYF.

The V call is TRBV27, the J call TRBJ2-1; D may be TRBD2 (5 bases). The length of the CDR3 is 14 residues. Per germline, CDR1 MNHEY and CDR2 SMNVEV (reference sequence). The ends were cut back, 10 bases at V and 4 bases at J, with 17 bases in the middle. CDR3 coding DNA: TGTGCCACCGGGAAAGGATCAGGATACAATGAGCAGTTCTTC. This sequence encodes CATGKGSGYNEQFF.

The chain recombines TRBV29-1 with TRBJ2-7; 7 nucleotides agree with TRBD1. The junction had 10 bases not matched to a gene; V was cut back by 6 bases and J by 2 bases. The germline CDR1 and CDR2 sequences are SQVTM and ANQGSEA. The CDR3 totals 14 residues. CDR3 nucleotide sequence: TGCAGCGTATCCGGGACAGCTAGTGCCTACGAGCAGTACTTC. Its protein product is CSVSGTASAYEQYF.

This clone was seen a handful of times. The CDR3: CASSAETGLSLHF. The CDR3 coding sequence is TGTGCCAGCAGTGCGGAAACAGGGTTGTCCCTCCACTTT. This rearrangement joins TRBV27 to TRBJ1-6, with D tentatively TRBD1 (6 bases). Germline V gene lookup returns CDR1 MNHEY and CDR2 SMNVEV (reference sequence). The CDR3 has 13 residues. V shed 5 bases and J shed 14 bases, with 16 bases lying between them.

This chain uses TRBV5-4 with TRBJ1-1, with a tentative D call TRBD1 (5 bases). V shed 5 bases and J shed 0 bases, with 8 bases lying between them. The CDR3 extends over 13 amino acids. Per germline, CDR1 SGHNT and CDR2 YYREEE (reference sequence). CDR3 protein: CASRRQLNTEAFF. Written as DNA, the CDR3 is TGTGCCAGCAGGCGACAGCTGAACACTGAAGCTTTCTTT.

This chain joins TRBV4-2 and TRBJ1-2, with D unclear. V was shortened by 0 bases and J by 1 base, with 9 bases between the two germline ends. The CDR3 has 15 residues. Per the germline V gene, CDR1 is LGHNA and CDR2 is YNFKEQ. CDR3 nucleotide sequence: TGTGCCAGCAGCCAAGATTTAGAATATAACTATGGCTACACCTTC. It encodes CASSQDLEYNYGYTF.

V usage is TRBV28 and J usage is TRBJ1-3; D is possibly TRBD1 (6 bases). The CDR3 has 16 amino acids. Germline lookup yields CDR1 MDHEN and CDR2 SYDVKM. V lost 7 bases, J lost 0 bases, and 16 bases lay in between. CDR3 sequence reads: CASIRATGHSGNTIYF. The CDR3 DNA reads as TGTGCCAGCATTCGGGCGACAGGTCACTCTGGAAACACCATATATTTT.

The genes are TRBV7-2 and TRBJ1-2; TRBD1 matches 7 bases. Germline values: CDR1 SGHTA, CDR2 FQGNSA. There are 14 residues in the CDR3. After removal of 5 bases from V and 2 bases from J, the junction contained 5 bases not matched to a gene. The CDR3 sequence is CASSQQGLNYGYTF. The CDR3 nucleotides read TGTGCCAGCAGCCAACAGGGGCTGAACTATGGCTACACCTTC.

The chain has TRBV7-3 and TRBJ1-5; D perhaps matches TRBD1 (5 bases). The CDR3 totals 13 residues. V lost 5 bases to trimming and J lost 5 bases, with 10 bases between them. Looked up from germline, CDR1 is SGHTA and CDR2 is FQGTGA. Here the CDR3 DNA reads TGTGCCAGCAGCGCTCAAGGGGATCAGCCCCAGCATTTT. It yields the protein CASSAQGDQPQHF.

A single count supports this clone. This rearrangement joins TRBV29-1 to TRBJ1-1; D is perhaps TRBD1 (5 bases). Trimming shortened V by 2 bases and J by 6 bases, and 13 bases separated the two germline ends. The CDR3 is 13 amino acids. Germline V gene lookup returns CDR1 SQVTM and CDR2 ANQGSEA. This CDR3 is CSVESGVGSEAFF. CDR3 DNA: TGCAGCGTTGAATCGGGGGTTGGTTCTGAAGCTTTCTTT. Using reference TRBV29-1 and TRBJ1-1 for the parts outside the CDR3, the full variable domain is SAVISQKPSRDICQRGTSLTIQCQVDSQVTMMFWYRQQPGQSLTLIATANQGSEATYESGFVIDKFPISRPNLTFSTLTVSNMSPEDSSIYLCSVESGVGSEAFFGQGTRLTVV.

The chain carries TRBV6-5 and TRBJ2-7; D is possibly TRBD1 (6 bases). From germline, CDR1 is MNHEY and CDR2 SVGAGI. Trimming pared 4 bases from V and 4 bases from J, leaving 11 bases between. The CDR3 extends over 13 amino acids. This CDR3 is CASSSTGTYEQYF. DNA for the CDR3: TGTGCCAGCAGTTCGACAGGAACGTACGAGCAGTACTTC.

This clone showed up just a few times. This sequence joins TRBV7-2 and TRBJ2-1, with TRBD1 as a possible D gene (6 bases). Per the germline V gene, CDR1 is SGHTA and CDR2 is FQGNSA. This CDR3 is 17 amino acids long. Trimming left V 3 bases short and J 1 base short, with 16 bases between. The CDR3 protein is CASSFDLGATSYNEQFF. In nucleotides, the CDR3 is TGTGCCAGCAGCTTTGATCTGGGGGCGACTTCCTACAATGAGCAGTTCTTC. Using reference TRBV7-2 and TRBJ2-1 for the parts outside the CDR3, the full variable domain is GAGVSQSPSNKVTEKGKDVELRCDPISGHTALYWYRQSLGQGLEFLIYFQGNSAPDKSGLPSDRFSAERTGGSVSTLTIQRTQQEDSAVYLCASSFDLGATSYNEQFFGPGTRLTVL.